The 16 T cell receptor beta chains below all came from one sample that was sequenced in a study of cytotoxic CD8 clonotypes in ibrutinib-treated CLL. Only in-frame clones appear in the TCRdb table, and some are missing; sequencing was by immunoSEQ multiplex PCR. The data hold approximately 190,000 clones, with approximately 79% observed a single time. Sequenced material: PBMCs, taken after 12 months of ibrutinib treatment. These receptors were collected from a human donor with chronic lymphocytic leukemia.

This clone has just one count. The DNA for the CDR3 is TGTGCCAGCACTAGCCTAGTAGCGCAGTATTTT. Translating it yields CASTSLVAQYF. The V and J genes are TRBV28 and TRBJ2-3; weak D call: TRBD2 (5 bases). Germline CDR1 MDHEN, CDR2 SYDVKM. Trimming left V 7 bases short and J 10 bases short, with 12 bases between. The CDR3 covers 11 residues.

The V and J genes are TRBV28 and TRBJ1-2; no reliable D call. Germline assignment: CDR1 MDHEN and CDR2 SYDVKM. V lost 5 bases and J 0 bases, leaving 10 bases between the germline ends. This CDR3 spans 14 amino acids. The CDR3 loop is CASSSGASNYGYTF. The CDR3 bases are TGTGCCAGCAGTAGTGGAGCCTCTAACTATGGCTACACCTTC.

The chain joins TRBV11-2 to TRBJ2-4; D remains ambiguous. This CDR3 comprises 12 residues. In germline, CDR1 is SGHAT, CDR2 FQNNGV. V was trimmed by 5 bases and J by 6 bases, leaving 8 bases between them. In DNA, the CDR3 is TGTGCCAGCAGCCACGACCTAAACATTCAGTACTTC. Translation: CASSHDLNIQYF.

The chain links TRBV15 to TRBJ1-2, with 8 bases aligning to TRBD1. Trimming at V came to 8 bases and at J to 6 bases, leaving 2 bases not matched to a gene. This CDR3 contains 11 residues. Germline V gene data show CDR1 as LNHNV and CDR2 as YYDKDF (reference sequence). The CDR3 loop is CATGQGDGYTF. CDR3 bases: TGTGCCACCGGACAGGGAGATGGCTACACCTTC.

This sequence joins TRBV14 and TRBJ2-6; D gene uncertain. CDR3 size: 13 residues. Per germline, CDR1 SGHDN and CDR2 FVKESK. Trimming cost V 8 bases and J 0 bases, with 5 bases left between them. CDR3 loop: CASRGSGANVLTF. The CDR3 DNA reads as TGTGCCAGCCGCGGCTCTGGGGCCAACGTCCTGACTTTC. Based on the CDR3 plus reference TRBV14 and TRBJ2-6, the full variable domain is EAGVTQFPSHSVIEKGQTVTLRCDPISGHDNLYWYRRVMGKEIKFLLHFVKESKQDESGMPNNRFLAERTGGTYSTLKVQPAELEDSGVYFCASRGSGANVLTFGAGSRLTVL.

This rearrangement joins TRBV5-1 to TRBJ2-7; D unresolved. The V gene's germline CDR1 is SGHRS and CDR2 YFSETQ. There are 14 residues in the CDR3. V lost 1 base, J lost 2 bases, and 10 bases lay in between. Here the CDR3 DNA reads TGCGCCAGCAGCTTGTCAGCATCCCCCTACGAGCAGTACTTC. Its protein is CASSLSASPYEQYF.

This clone has just one count. The CDR3 is CASSLARPEHSEQYF. CDR3 in DNA: TGTGCCAGCAGCTTAGCCCGTCCCGAACACTCCGAGCAGTACTTC. The chain is built from TRBV11-2 and TRBJ2-7; no clear D gene. The germline V gene encodes CDR1 SGHAT and CDR2 FQNNGV. CDR3 length equals 15 residues. Trimming pared 1 base from V and 6 bases from J, leaving 16 bases between.

This clone was picked up a small number of times. The rearrangement joins TRBV18 to TRBJ2-2; D ambiguous. Germline CDR1 is KGHSH and CDR2 is LQKENI. The CDR3 covers 13 residues. V was clipped by 3 bases and J by 4 bases, with 6 bases between them. This CDR3 is CASSPYSTGELFF. The CDR3 DNA reads as TGTGCCAGCTCACCCTACAGCACCGGGGAGCTGTTTTTT.

V and J are TRBV18 and TRBJ2-3, with a possible D match to TRBD2 (6 bases). There are 15 residues in the CDR3. Germline values: CDR1 KGHSH, CDR2 LQKENI. Trimming took off 6 bases at V and 5 bases at J, with 18 bases between the two ends. The CDR3 DNA reads as TGTGCCAGCTCCTTTGTCCATCGGCGGGGAGATACGCAGTATTTT. Its protein product is CASSFVHRRGDTQYF.

This clone was counted between two and nine times. The CDR3 loop reads CASTRSAAGGNEQFF. CDR3 sequence (DNA): TGTGCCAGCACCCGCAGCGCAGCAGGCGGCAATGAGCAGTTCTTC. This chain uses TRBV11-2 with TRBJ2-1; D remains unclear. The germline V and J ends were trimmed by 7 bases and 6 bases, with 19 bases remaining between them. Germline V lookup: CDR1 SGHAT, CDR2 FQNNGV. This CDR3 has 15 residues.

A single count supports this clone. This chain joins TRBV6-5 and TRBJ2-7; 9 nucleotides line up with TRBD2. With 7 bases clipped from V and 7 bases from J, the junction kept 14 bases outside the gene matches. The CDR3 consists of 15 residues. Germline CDR1 and CDR2: MNHEY and SVGAGI. For the CDR3, the DNA is TGTGCCAGCACCGAAAGCCTAGCGGGGTTGTGGGAGCAGTACTTC. Its protein is CASTESLAGLWEQYF.

This clone was observed once. V is TRBV5-1 and J is TRBJ2-7; perhaps TRBD2 as D (5 bases). Germline V lookup: CDR1 SGHRS, CDR2 YFSETQ. This CDR3 region has 13 residues. V lost 0 bases, J lost 3 bases, and 7 bases lay in between. The CDR3 DNA is TGCGCCAGCAGCTTGGCCACTAGCTACGAGCAGTACTTC. This sequence encodes CASSLATSYEQYF.

CDR3 region: CASSYSPASGGMGQFF. The CDR3 DNA reads TGTGCCAGCAGTTACTCGCCTGCTAGCGGCGGTATGGGGCAGTTCTTC. The chain employs TRBV6-5 and TRBJ2-1; 7 nucleotides agree with TRBD2. Germline loops: CDR1 MNHEY, CDR2 SVGAGI. The CDR3 is 16 amino acids. Trimming at V came to 0 bases and at J to 12 bases, leaving 14 bases not matched to a gene.

The chain links TRBV19 to TRBJ1-5, with D possibly matching TRBD1 (6 bases). The CDR3 length is 16 residues. Trimming pared 2 bases from V and 7 bases from J, leaving 18 bases between. Germline V gives CDR1 LNHDA, CDR2 SQIVND (reference sequence). The DNA for the CDR3 is TGTGCCAGTAGTATATCCCGTGGGACATTGAGCCAGCCCCAGCATTTT. Its translation is CASSISRGTLSQPQHF.

V usage is TRBV7-8 and J usage is TRBJ2-5; unclear D gene. Germline CDR1 reads SGHVS; CDR2 reads FQNEAQ. Trimming removed 2 bases at V and 1 base at J, with 8 bases between. The CDR3 length is 14 residues. CDR3 bases: TGTGCCAGCAGCTTAAGACGGATCCAAGAGACCCAGTACTTC. Residues: CASSLRRIQETQYF.

The rearrangement joins TRBV7-9 to TRBJ1-1; D unresolved. Trimming pared 1 base from V and 0 bases from J, leaving 6 bases between. This CDR3 contains 14 residues. CDR1 is SEHNR and CDR2 is FQNEAQ in the germline V gene (reference sequence). Here the CDR3 DNA reads TGTGCCAGCAGCTTAGAACTCTTGAACACTGAAGCTTTCTTT. This codes for CASSLELLNTEAFF. The whole variable domain, filled in from reference TRBV7-9 and TRBJ1-1, reads DTGVSQNPRHKITKRGQNVTFRCDPISEHNRLYWYRQTLGQGPEFLTYFQNEAQLEKSRLLSDRFSAERPKGSFSTLEIQRTEQGDSAMYLCASSLELLNTEAFFGQGTRLTVV.